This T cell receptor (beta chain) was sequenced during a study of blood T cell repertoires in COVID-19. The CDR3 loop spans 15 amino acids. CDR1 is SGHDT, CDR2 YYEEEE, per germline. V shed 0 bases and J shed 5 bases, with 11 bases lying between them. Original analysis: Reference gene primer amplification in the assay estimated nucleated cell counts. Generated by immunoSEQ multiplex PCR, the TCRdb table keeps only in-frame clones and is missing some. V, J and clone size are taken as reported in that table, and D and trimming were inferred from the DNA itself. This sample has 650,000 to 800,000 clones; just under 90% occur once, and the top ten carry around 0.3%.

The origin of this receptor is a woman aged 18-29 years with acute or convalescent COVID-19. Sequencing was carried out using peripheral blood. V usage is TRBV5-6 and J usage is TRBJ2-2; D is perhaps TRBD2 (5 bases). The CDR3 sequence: CASSLEPPGTGELFF. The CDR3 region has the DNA TGTGCCAGCAGCTTGGAGCCTCCGGGGACCGGGGAGCTGTTTTTT.